The 16 T cell receptor beta chains reported below all come from one sample, sequenced in a study of CD8 T cells in ankylosing spondylitis. Study-wide results and caveats: Eight or nine highly homologous variants formed a TCR beta motif that appeared characteristic of ankylosing spondylitis blood.

TCRdb re-analysed the 5' RACE reads in MiXCR, keeping a single row per CDR3 protein. The table includes about 500,000 distinct CDR3 sequences, about 5% detected once. No antigen has been assigned to these receptors. The sample consisted of blood, either unsorted or a sorted T cell fraction (not recorded which). These TCRs come from a male donor with ankylosing spondylitis.

This clonotype appeared many times. The gene calls are TRBV18 and TRBJ2-5, with D possibly being TRBD2 (5 bases). The CDR3 runs to 14 residues. Germline CDR1 KGHSH, CDR2 LQKENI. The ends were cut back, 5 bases at V and 4 bases at J, with 14 bases in the middle. CDR3 in DNA: TGTGCCAGCTCAAGGCTAGCTGTCGGAGAGACCCAGTACTTC. Translating gives CASSRLAVGETQYF.

The chain combines TRBV7-6 with TRBJ2-5; a weak D match, TRBD2 (5 bases). Germline V CDR1 and CDR2: SGHVS, FNYEAQ. The CDR3 extends over 17 amino acids. Trimming stripped 1 base from V and 4 bases from J, with 19 bases between. CDR3 DNA sequence: TGTGCCAGCAGCTTAGTCCCCCGTGGAGGACTTAGAGAGACCCAGTACTTC. Protein: CASSLVPRGGLRETQYF.

This clonotype was recorded at least ten times. The genes are TRBV29-1 and TRBJ1-2; TRBD1 might be the D (6 bases). V was shortened by 5 bases and J by 2 bases, with 24 bases between the two germline ends. Germline V gives CDR1 SQVTM, CDR2 ANQGSEA. This CDR3 has 17 residues. The CDR3: CSVSKEIGFGTNYGYTF. CDR3 bases: TGCAGCGTTTCAAAAGAAATCGGTTTCGGGACAAACTATGGCTACACCTTC.

This clonotype appeared many times. The chain is built from TRBV20-1 and TRBJ1-1; 7 nucleotides line up with TRBD1. CDR1 is DFQATT, CDR2 SNEGSKA, per germline (reference sequence). The CDR3 loop spans 13 amino acids. V lost 6 bases, J lost 6 bases, and 10 bases stayed unmatched. In nucleotides, the CDR3 is TGCAGTGCCTCAAGGGGGCAGGGGGCTGAAGCTTTCTTT. It codes for CSASRGQGAEAFF.

This clonotype was picked up many times. The chain joins TRBV7-2 to TRBJ1-4; D possibly corresponds to TRBD1 (6 bases). The CDR3 contains 14 residues. Per the germline V gene, CDR1 is SGHTA and CDR2 is FQGNSA. V was trimmed by 5 bases and J by 8 bases, leaving 15 bases between them. In DNA form, the CDR3 reads TGTGCCAGCAGCCGAGGGGGGCTGGAAGAAAAACTGTTTTTT. Its translation: CASSRGGLEEKLFF. Drawing the rest from reference TRBV7-2 and TRBJ1-4, the complete variable domain is GAGVSQSPSNKVTEKGKDVELRCDPISGHTALYWYRQSLGQGLEFLIYFQGNSAPDKSGLPSDRFSAERTGGSVSTLTIQRTQQEDSAVYLCASSRGGLEEKLFFGSGTQLSVL.

This clonotype was seen more than once but under ten times. The V call is TRBV18, the J call TRBJ2-1; no reliable D call. V was shortened by 0 bases and J by 1 base, with 4 bases between the two germline ends. Germline CDR1 and CDR2: KGHSH and LQKENI. The CDR3 runs to 14 residues. The CDR3 coding sequence is TGTGCCAGCTCACCACCGACTTCCTACAATGAGCAGTTCTTC. Translated: CASSPPTSYNEQFF.

This clonotype has ten or more counts. The CDR3 nucleotides read TGTGCCAGCAGTAAACAGGGTATGGGAGAGACCCAGTACTTC. Protein product: CASSKQGMGETQYF. The chain carries TRBV12-3 or TRBV12-4 and TRBJ2-5, with D tentatively TRBD1 (6 bases). The CDR3 runs 14 residues. The V and J ends lost 5 bases and 4 bases respectively, with 14 bases between them.

This clonotype has a count of ten or more. This chain joins TRBV29-1 and TRBJ2-3; D is ambiguous. This CDR3 comprises 14 residues. Germline CDR1 reads SQVTM; CDR2 reads ANQGSEA. V gave up 0 bases and J gave up 0 bases, with 7 bases separating them. The CDR3 DNA is TGCAGCGTTGAAGAGGTTTCCAGCACAGATACGCAGTATTTT. It encodes CSVEEVSSTDTQYF.

This clonotype was observed many times. The chain uses TRBV7-2 and TRBJ2-7; TRBD1 aligns across 9 bases. With V trimmed by 5 bases and J by 5 bases, 4 bases remained unmatched. Germline V CDR1 and CDR2: SGHTA, FQGNSA. CDR3 length equals 13 residues. The CDR3 here is CASSTGTGNEQYF. The CDR3 nucleotides are TGTGCCAGCAGCACCGGGACAGGGAACGAGCAGTACTTC.

This clonotype was picked up many times. CDR3 in amino acids: CSVPDVRSGNTIYF. The DNA for the CDR3 is TGCAGTGTTCCGGACGTCCGCTCTGGAAACACCATATATTTT. The genes are TRBV20-1 and TRBJ1-3; no clear D gene. Between the trimmed V and J ends, which lost 7 bases and 0 bases, there was a span of 13 bases. CDR3 length equals 14 residues. CDR1 DFQATT and CDR2 SNEGSKA come from the germline V gene (reference sequence).

This clonotype came up many times. The genes are TRBV6-2 or TRBV6-3 and TRBJ2-4; D could derive from TRBD1 or TRBD2 (5 bases each). CDR1 is MNHEY and CDR2 is SVGEGT in the germline V gene. Trimming took off 6 bases at V and 5 bases at J, with 14 bases between the two ends. This CDR3 is 14 amino acids long. CDR3 protein: CASRPGTPENIQYF. CDR3 coding DNA: TGTGCCAGCAGGCCAGGGACCCCTGAAAACATTCAGTACTTC.

This clonotype was seen ten or more times. The CDR3 region has the DNA TGTGCCAGCAGTTCCGGTGGGGGGAGCGGCTATGGCTACACCTTC. It yields the protein CASSSGGGSGYGYTF. The V gene is TRBV7-9, the J gene TRBJ1-2, with TRBD1 as a possible D gene (5 bases). This CDR3 is 15 amino acids long. Germline lookup yields CDR1 SEHNR and CDR2 FQNEAQ (reference sequence). The germline V and J ends were trimmed by 6 bases and 4 bases, with 18 bases remaining between them.

This clonotype was observed a few times. The chain carries TRBV6-2 or TRBV6-3 and TRBJ1-4; no firm D call. Germline V gives CDR1 MNHEY, CDR2 SVGEGT. The length of the CDR3 is 13 residues. V shed 0 bases and J shed 8 bases, with 7 bases lying between them. CDR3 DNA sequence: TGTGCCAGCAGTTACTCGATGGCGGAAAAACTGTTTTTT. Residues: CASSYSMAEKLFF.

In this sample, this clonotype turned up many times. This rearrangement joins TRBV15 to TRBJ1-6, with D uncertain. Trimming removed 2 bases from V and 10 bases from J, with 6 bases in between. This CDR3 spans 12 amino acids. From germline, CDR1 is LNHNV and CDR2 YYDKDF (reference sequence). This CDR3 reads CATSRLESPLHF. For the CDR3, the DNA is TGTGCCACCAGCAGATTGGAATCACCCCTCCACTTT.

This clonotype was seen repeatedly, ten times or more. The V gene is TRBV9, the J gene TRBJ1-1, with D possibly matching TRBD1 (5 bases). Germline V CDR1 and CDR2: SGDLS, YYNGEE. V lost 3 bases and J lost 0, with 9 bases in between. This CDR3 is 14 amino acids long. CDR3 loop: CASSAQTVNTEAFF. CDR3 in DNA: TGTGCCAGCAGCGCCCAGACAGTGAACACTGAAGCTTTCTTT.

In its sample, this clonotype was seen many times. The V and J genes are TRBV29-1 and TRBJ2-5; D remains unclear. V was cut by 8 bases and J by 4 bases, with 17 bases left in between. The CDR3 extends over 13 amino acids. Germline V lookup: CDR1 SQVTM, CDR2 ANQGSEA. The CDR3 nucleotides read TGCAGCATTGTGGGTAGTTCATTAGAGACCCAGTACTTC. Residues: CSIVGSSLETQYF.